Below are 5 T cell receptor beta chains sequenced from a single sample in a study of cytomegalovirus exposure and HLA in healthy donors. The PCR was carried out with 60 Vbeta primers and 13 Jbeta primers. The data were produced by immunoSEQ multiplex PCR, yet TCRdb's version contains in-frame clones alone and is incomplete. This sample has about 150,000 clones, with around 10% found just once. Sequenced: PBMCs. The origin of the receptors is a middle-aged woman in good health and CMV-seropositive.

The V call is TRBV14, the J call TRBJ2-1, with TRBD1 identical over 8 bases. The CDR3 totals 15 residues. The V and J ends lost 3 bases and 3 bases, in that order; junction bases with no gene match: 4. The germline V gene encodes CDR1 SGHDN and CDR2 FVKESK. The CDR3: CASSHLDRDYNEQFF. As DNA, the CDR3 is TGTGCCAGCAGCCACCTGGACAGGGACTACAATGAGCAGTTCTTC.

This chain joins TRBV6-5 and TRBJ1-4; tentative D call: TRBD1 (6 bases). Germline V CDR1 and CDR2: MNHEY, SVGAGI. The ends were cut back, 5 bases at V and 6 bases at J, with 13 bases in the middle. The CDR3 has 14 amino acids. The CDR3 spells CASSPTGYDEKLFF. The CDR3 coding sequence is TGTGCCAGCAGTCCTACAGGGTACGATGAAAAACTGTTTTTT.

J is TRBJ2-7 and V is TRBV7-2; D is unresolved. CDR3 length equals 12 residues. Germline lookup yields CDR1 SGHTA and CDR2 FQGNSA. V lost 5 bases and J 3 bases, leaving 8 bases between the germline ends. CDR3 in DNA: TGTGCCAGCAGCAGTTCGGTCTACGAGCAGTACTTC. Translating gives CASSSSVYEQYF. Drawing the rest from reference TRBV7-2 and TRBJ2-7, the complete variable domain is GAGVSQSPSNKVTEKGKDVELRCDPISGHTALYWYRQSLGQGLEFLIYFQGNSAPDKSGLPSDRFSAERTGGSVSTLTIQRTQQEDSAVYLCASSSSVYEQYFGPGTRLTVT.

The chain links TRBV27 to TRBJ1-2; weak D call: TRBD1 (6 bases). CDR1 MNHEY and CDR2 SMNVEV come from the germline V gene (reference sequence). The V end was cut by 8 bases, the J end by 1 base, with 11 bases between. The CDR3 is 13 amino acids. The CDR3 DNA is TGTGCCAGCCGACAGGATCTTAACTATGGCTACACCTTC. It yields the protein CASRQDLNYGYTF.

This clone was recorded a few times. The chain has TRBV30 and TRBJ2-7; tentatively, D is TRBD2 (7 bases). This CDR3 is 15 amino acids long. V lost 7 bases, J lost 0 bases, and 19 bases lay in between. Per germline, CDR1 GTSNPN and CDR2 SVGIG (reference sequence). The CDR3 here is CASKIGGETSYEQYF. In nucleotides, the CDR3 is TGTGCCTCAAAGATAGGGGGGGAGACCTCCTACGAGCAGTACTTC.